The 32 T cell receptor beta chains presented below share a single source sample, sequenced in a study of blood T cell repertoires in COVID-19. Some clones are missing from TCRdb's copy, which holds only in-frame ones; the method was immunoSEQ multiplex PCR. The sample gives 150,000 to 200,000 clones, over 80% of which show up once; over 4% is in the top ten. The sequenced sample consisted of PBMCs or T cells enriched from blood (not recorded which). These receptors were obtained from a man between 65 and 85 years old who had been exposed to COVID-19.

This rearrangement joins TRBV19 to TRBJ1-1, with a possible D match to TRBD1 (5 bases). This CDR3 contains 12 residues. V dropped 5 bases and J dropped 3 bases, with 7 bases sitting between them. The germline V gene encodes CDR1 LNHDA and CDR2 SQIVND (reference sequence). DNA of the CDR3: TGTGCCAGTAGTTGGGACTACACTGAAGCTTTCTTT. This encodes CASSWDYTEAFF.

This chain uses TRBV19 with TRBJ2-1; the D call may be TRBD1 or TRBD2 (5 bases each). CDR1 and CDR2 (germline): LNHDA, SQIVND (reference sequence). Trimming removed 4 bases at V and 12 bases at J, with 13 bases between. This CDR3 is 12 amino acids long. The CDR3 bases are TGTGCCAGTAGTACAGAGGGGCGAGTGCAGTTCTTC. Its protein is CASSTEGRVQFF.

The gene calls are TRBV20-1 and TRBJ1-2; tentatively, D is TRBD1 (5 bases). V was clipped by 6 bases and J by 8 bases, with 13 bases between them. The CDR3 runs 11 residues. CDR1 and CDR2 (germline): DFQATT, SNEGSKA (reference sequence). The CDR3 loop is CSASQGGGYTF. As DNA, the CDR3 is TGCAGTGCATCTCAGGGAGGCGGCTACACCTTC.

This clone was counted a single time. The gene calls are TRBV28 and TRBJ2-7, with 10 nucleotides matching TRBD2. CDR3 length: 11 residues. Losses at the gene ends were 7 bases for V and 12 bases for J; bases not matched to a gene: 6. Looked up from germline, CDR1 is MDHEN and CDR2 is SYDVKM. This chain's CDR3 is CASTSGSGWYF. The CDR3 DNA reads as TGTGCCAGCACTAGCGGGAGCGGGTGGTACTTC.

This clone turned up a few times. The rearrangement joins TRBV5-6 to TRBJ2-7, with TRBD1 matching over 7 bases. CDR3 size: 13 residues. After removal of 3 bases from V and 4 bases from J, the junction contained 4 bases not matched to a gene. Germline values: CDR1 SGHDT, CDR2 YYEEEE. The CDR3 spells CASSSSDRYEQYF. CDR3 sequence (DNA): TGTGCCAGCAGCTCTTCGGACAGGTACGAGCAGTACTTC.

The gene calls are TRBV7-2 and TRBJ1-5; possibly TRBD1 for D (6 bases). Per germline, CDR1 SGHTA and CDR2 FQGNSA. Trimming took off 5 bases at V and 1 base at J, with 15 bases between the two ends. The CDR3 has 16 amino acids. CDR3 DNA sequence: TGTGCCAGCAGCGCACGCTCCAGGGGAAGCAATCAGCCCCAGCATTTT. Its protein product is CASSARSRGSNQPQHF.

In its sample, this clone was seen once. V usage is TRBV5-8 and J usage is TRBJ2-3, with 11 bases fitting TRBD2. The germline V gene encodes CDR1 SGHTS and CDR2 YDEGEE. V was pared by 3 bases and J by 14 bases, with 8 bases of the junction left unmatched. The CDR3 contains 13 residues. CDR3 sequence (DNA): TGTGCCAGCAGCTCAATAGCGGGGGGGTTTTCGTATTTT. This encodes CASSSIAGGFSYF.

The chain uses TRBV25-1 and TRBJ1-6, with 11 bases matching TRBD1. Germline CDR1 reads MGHDK; CDR2 reads SYGVNS. The CDR3 totals 15 residues. J gave up 10 bases and V 4 bases, and 6 bases lay outside the gene matches. The CDR3 DNA reads as TGTGCCAGCAGTGGGACAGGGGGCTTTAGGTCACCCCTCCACTTT. Its protein is CASSGTGGFRSPLHF.

The rearrangement uses TRBV27 and TRBJ1-6; TRBD1 agrees at 8 bases. This CDR3 spans 16 amino acids. Germline loops: CDR1 MNHEY, CDR2 SMNVEV (reference sequence). With V trimmed by 5 bases and J by 7 bases, 10 bases remained unmatched. The CDR3 sequence is CASSKNGQGKNSPLHF. In nucleotides, the CDR3 is TGTGCCAGCAGTAAGAATGGACAGGGTAAAAATTCACCCCTCCACTTT.

This clone is a singleton in its sample. The genes are TRBV19 and TRBJ1-1, with 7 nucleotides matching TRBD1. V lost 7 bases and J lost 4; bases outside the gene matches: 6. Germline V gene sequence: CDR1 LNHDA, CDR2 SQIVND (reference sequence). This CDR3 is 13 amino acids long. In nucleotides, the CDR3 is TGTGCCAGTACCTCGACAGGGATCACTGAAGCTTTCTTT. As protein: CASTSTGITEAFF.

The rearrangement joins TRBV5-5 to TRBJ2-3; TRBD2 matches at 8 bases. V lost 4 bases, J lost 0 bases, and 4 bases stayed unmatched. The CDR3 runs 15 residues. Germline loops: CDR1 SGHKS, CDR2 YYEKEE (reference sequence). CDR3 bases: TGTGCCAGCAGCCCTAGCGGGTGGAGCACAGATACGCAGTATTTT. This translates into CASSPSGWSTDTQYF.

The chain combines TRBV2 with TRBJ1-4, with D possibly TRBD1 on 6 matching bases. Looked up from germline, CDR1 is SNHLY and CDR2 is FYNNEI. The V end was cut by 6 bases, the J end by 5 bases, with 13 bases between. The CDR3 has 14 residues. CDR3 region: CASSNQGMNEKLFF. The CDR3 nucleotides read TGTGCCAGCAGCAACCAGGGGATGAATGAAAAACTGTTTTTT. Supplemented by reference TRBV2 and TRBJ1-4, the full variable domain reads EPEVTQTPSHQVTQMGQEVILRCVPISNHLYFYWYRQILGQKVEFLVSFYNNEISEKSEIFDDQFSVERPDGSNFTLKIRSTKLEDSAMYFCASSNQGMNEKLFFGSGTQLSVL.

In DNA, the CDR3 is TGCGCCAGCAGTCCGACTAGGTTAGGAACCGGGGAGCTGTTTTTT. Amino acid sequence: CASSPTRLGTGELFF. This sequence joins TRBV10-1 and TRBJ2-2; TRBD2 might be the D (6 bases). Germline V gene data show CDR1 as WNHNN and CDR2 as SYGVQD (reference sequence). V was cut by 5 bases and J by 5 bases, with 15 bases left in between. There are 15 residues in the CDR3.

This clone has only a few counts. This chain joins TRBV5-8 and TRBJ1-6, with TRBD1 identical over 8 bases. The germline gives CDR1 SGHTS, CDR2 YDEGEE. The CDR3 is made up of 15 amino acids. The trim removed 1 base at V and 10 bases at J, leaving 7 bases unmatched. The CDR3 region is CASSLIRGPESPLHF. In DNA, the CDR3 is TGTGCCAGCAGCTTGATCAGGGGGCCGGAATCACCCCTCCACTTT. Full variable domain (outside the CDR3, taken from reference TRBV5-8 and TRBJ1-6): EAGVTQSPTHLIKTRGQQATLRCSPISGHTSVYWYQQALGLGLQFLLWYDEGEERNRGNFPPRFSGRQFPNYSSELNVNALELEDSALYLCASSLIRGPESPLHFGNGTRLTVT.

This chain links TRBV24-1 with TRBJ1-2; 7 bases fit TRBD1. The CDR3 runs 13 residues. V trimming: 6 bases; J trimming: 2 bases; junction bases outside the gene matches: 2. Germline CDR1 and CDR2: KGHDR and SFDVKD. Here the CDR3 DNA reads TGTGCCACCAGTATGGGACAGAACTATGGCTACACCTTC. Protein: CATSMGQNYGYTF.

A single count supports this clone. The genes are TRBV6-1 and TRBJ2-2; perhaps TRBD1 as D (6 bases). The germline CDR1 and CDR2 sequences are MNHNS and SASEGT. This CDR3 region has 15 residues. The ends were cut back, 3 bases at V and 3 bases at J, with 11 bases in the middle. CDR3 loop: CASSEGTYDTGELFF. The DNA for the CDR3 is TGTGCCAGCAGTGAGGGGACATACGACACCGGGGAGCTGTTTTTT.

The rearrangement joins TRBV4-1 to TRBJ2-5; D is ambiguous. Deletions cut 1 base from V and 5 bases from J, with 11 bases between. CDR1 is MGHRA and CDR2 is YSYEKL in the germline V gene. This CDR3 has 14 amino acids. The CDR3: CASSQAPGRETQYF. As DNA, the CDR3 is TGCGCCAGCAGCCAAGCCCCTGGGCGTGAGACCCAGTACTTC.

The CDR3 nucleotides read TGTGCCATCAGTGGAGGACTAGCGGGGCCCTTCACAGATACGCAGTATTTT. Its translation: CAISGGLAGPFTDTQYF. The J gene is TRBJ2-3, the V gene TRBV10-3, with 12 bases matching TRBD2. The junction had 7 bases not matched to a gene; V was cut back by 4 bases and J by 2 bases. CDR1 and CDR2 from the germline V gene are ENHRY and SYGVKD. The CDR3 is 17 residues long.

The CDR3 coding sequence is TGCAGTGCTAGTGGGGGGCTCGGAGCTTTCTTT. Translated: CSASGGLGAFF. The V and J genes are TRBV20-1 and TRBJ1-1; possible D gene TRBD1, 6 bases. CDR3 size: 11 residues. V was cut by 3 bases and J by 10 bases, with 12 bases left in between. CDR1 and CDR2 from the germline V gene are DFQATT and SNEGSKA (reference sequence).

In regard to this clone: Sequence at one end of the junction differs from germline and may be a read error. The chain couples TRBV6-5 to TRBJ1-1; a possible D gene is TRBD1 (6 bases). Germline CDR1 reads MNHEY; CDR2 reads SVGAGI. The CDR3 sequence is 14 residues long. CDR3 bases: TGTGCCAGCAGTCAACAGGGACGGAACGCTGAAGCTTTCTTT. As protein: CASSQQGRNAEAFF.

This sequence joins TRBV5-4 and TRBJ2-7, with a possible D match to TRBD1 (6 bases). The CDR3 is 15 amino acids. Trimming cost V 3 bases and J 4 bases, with 17 bases left between them. Germline CDR1 is SGHNT and CDR2 is YYREEE (reference sequence). Written as DNA, the CDR3 is TGTGCCAGCAGCTCGATTCGACAGGACCTATACGAGCAGTACTTC. It codes for CASSSIRQDLYEQYF.

The rearrangement links TRBV7-2 to TRBJ2-7; the match to TRBD1 covers 8 bases. The CDR3 extends over 14 amino acids. V trimming: 4 bases; J trimming: 2 bases; junction bases outside the gene matches: 4. Germline assignment: CDR1 SGHTA and CDR2 FQGNSA. CDR3 loop: CASSSGQGPYEQYF. The CDR3 DNA follows: TGTGCCAGCAGCTCCGGACAGGGACCCTACGAGCAGTACTTC.

The V and J genes are TRBV7-2 and TRBJ2-7, with TRBD1 matching over 8 bases. The J segment lost 4 bases and the V segment lost 1 base, leaving 3 bases of the junction unmatched. The germline V gene has CDR1 SGHTA and CDR2 FQGNSA. The CDR3 consists of 14 residues. As DNA, the CDR3 is TGTGCCAGCAGCTTAGGGGACAGGAGTTACGAGCAGTACTTC. Translating it yields CASSLGDRSYEQYF.

CDR3 residues: CASSPLTSGGAGEQYF. CDR3 bases: TGTGCCAGCAGCCCCTTGACTAGCGGGGGGGCGGGGGAGCAGTACTTC. This rearrangement joins TRBV7-2 to TRBJ2-7, with 14 bases that match TRBD2. Losses at the gene ends were 5 bases for V and 7 bases for J; bases not matched to a gene: 10. Germline-derived CDR1 and CDR2 are SGHTA and FQGNSA. The CDR3 length is 16 residues.

This clone turned up a few times. This sequence joins TRBV3-1 (or the pseudogene TRBV3-2) and TRBJ1-1; 9 bases match TRBD1. Looked up from germline, CDR1 is LGHDT and CDR2 is YNNKEL (reference sequence). This CDR3 region has 15 residues. The ends lost 2 bases at V and 6 bases at J; junction bases unmatched: 7. The CDR3 here is CASSQLDRGLSEAFF. In nucleotides, the CDR3 is TGTGCCAGCAGCCAACTGGACAGGGGATTATCTGAAGCTTTCTTT.

The J gene is TRBJ2-1, the V gene TRBV2; D possibly corresponds to TRBD1 (6 bases). The germline V and J ends were trimmed by 6 bases and 4 bases, with 13 bases remaining between them. Germline CDR1 reads SNHLY; CDR2 reads FYNNEI. CDR3 length: 14 residues. Here the CDR3 reads CASRQGSTYNEQFF. CDR3 nucleotides: TGTGCCAGCAGACAGGGAAGTACTTACAATGAGCAGTTCTTC.

The chain is built from TRBV6-2 or TRBV6-3 and TRBJ1-2; D not certain. The CDR3 has 13 residues. From germline, CDR1 is MNHEY and CDR2 SVGEGT. V was trimmed by 5 bases and J by 2 bases, leaving 9 bases between them. The CDR3 loop reads CASSHHENYGYTF. The CDR3 DNA reads TGTGCCAGCAGTCACCATGAGAACTATGGCTACACCTTC.

A word on this clone: Relative to the germline gene, one junction end is altered; a read error may explain this. The genes are TRBV14 and TRBJ2-7; possibly TRBD1 for D (5 bases). Germline V gene sequence: CDR1 SGHDN, CDR2 FVKESK. The CDR3 contains 13 residues. DNA of the CDR3: TGTGCCAGCAGCCAATACAGGTCCTCCGAGCAGTACTTC. It is translated as CASSQYRSSEQYF. The full variable domain, its missing parts supplied by reference TRBV14 and TRBJ2-7, is EAGVTQFPSHSVIEKGQTVTLRCDPISGHDNLYWYRRVMGKEIKFLLHFVKESKQDESGMPNNRFLAERTGGTYSTLKVQPAELEDSGVYFCASSQYRSSEQYFGPGTRLTVT.

The chain employs TRBV7-6 and TRBJ2-5; the D gene is possibly TRBD1 (6 bases). In germline, CDR1 is SGHVS, CDR2 FNYEAQ. The CDR3 consists of 17 residues. Trimming shortened V by 0 bases and J by 5 bases, and 19 bases separated the two germline ends. CDR3 sequence reads: CASSLAPQTGRGETQYF. CDR3 nucleotides: TGTGCCAGCAGCTTAGCCCCTCAAACAGGGAGAGGGGAGACCCAGTACTTC.

The V gene is TRBV30, the J gene TRBJ2-5; TRBD2 is a possible D gene (5 bases). V was cut by 4 bases and J by 4 bases, with 13 bases left in between. Looked up from germline, CDR1 is GTSNPN and CDR2 is SVGIG (reference sequence). This CDR3 is built from 13 residues. CDR3 sequence reads: CAWTYGVGETQYF. Here the CDR3 DNA reads TGTGCCTGGACCTACGGGGTGGGAGAGACCCAGTACTTC.

This clone has just a few counts. This chain uses TRBV1 with TRBJ1-1. TRBV1 is termed a pseudogene. The CDR3 runs 13 residues. As DNA, the CDR3 is TGCACCAGCAGCCAAGAGGACGGGAACGAAGCTTTCTTT. This codes for CTSSQEDGNEAFF.

The V and J genes are TRBV5-1 and TRBJ1-1; 10 nucleotides line up with TRBD1. There are 18 residues in the CDR3. Germline assignment: CDR1 SGHRS and CDR2 YFSETQ. Unmatched junction bases numbered 14, after V lost 2 bases and J lost 4 bases. CDR3 DNA sequence: TGCGCCAGCAGCTTATGGGACAGGGGCGCGGTAGAGGGCACTGAAGCTTTCTTT. It is translated as CASSLWDRGAVEGTEAFF.